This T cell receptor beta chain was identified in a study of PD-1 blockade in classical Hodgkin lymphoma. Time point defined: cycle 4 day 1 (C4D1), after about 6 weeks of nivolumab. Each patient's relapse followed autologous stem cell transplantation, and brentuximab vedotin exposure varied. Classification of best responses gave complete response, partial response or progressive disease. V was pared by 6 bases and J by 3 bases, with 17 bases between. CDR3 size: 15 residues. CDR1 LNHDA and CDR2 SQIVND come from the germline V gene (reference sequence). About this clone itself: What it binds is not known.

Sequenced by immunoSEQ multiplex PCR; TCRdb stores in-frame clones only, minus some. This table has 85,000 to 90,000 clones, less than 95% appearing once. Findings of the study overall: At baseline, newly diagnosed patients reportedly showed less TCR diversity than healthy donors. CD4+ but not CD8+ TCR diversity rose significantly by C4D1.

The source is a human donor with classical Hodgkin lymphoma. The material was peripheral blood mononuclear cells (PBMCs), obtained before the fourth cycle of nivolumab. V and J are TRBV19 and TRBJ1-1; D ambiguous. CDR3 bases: TGTGCCAGTAGGGGATGGTTGACACCTGACACTGAAGCTTTCTTT. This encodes CASRGWLTPDTEAFF.